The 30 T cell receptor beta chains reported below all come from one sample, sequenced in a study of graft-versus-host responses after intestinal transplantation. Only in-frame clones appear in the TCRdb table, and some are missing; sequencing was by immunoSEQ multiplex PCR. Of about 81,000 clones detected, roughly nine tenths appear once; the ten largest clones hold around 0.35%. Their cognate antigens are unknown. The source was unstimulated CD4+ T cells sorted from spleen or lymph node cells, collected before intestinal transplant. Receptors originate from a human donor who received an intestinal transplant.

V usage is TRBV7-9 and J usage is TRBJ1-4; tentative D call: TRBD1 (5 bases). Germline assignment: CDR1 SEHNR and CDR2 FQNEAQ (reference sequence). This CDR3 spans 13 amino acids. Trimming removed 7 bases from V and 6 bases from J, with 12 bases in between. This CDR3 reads CASTPGVDEKLFF. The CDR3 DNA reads TGTGCCAGCACTCCGGGGGTCGATGAAAAACTGTTTTTT.

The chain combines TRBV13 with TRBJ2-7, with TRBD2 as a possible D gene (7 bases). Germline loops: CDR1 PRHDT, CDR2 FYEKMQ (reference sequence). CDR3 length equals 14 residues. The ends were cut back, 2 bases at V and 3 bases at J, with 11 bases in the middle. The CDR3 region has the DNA TGTGCCAGCAGCTTAAGGGGGGGACTCTACGAGCAGTACTTC. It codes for CASSLRGGLYEQYF. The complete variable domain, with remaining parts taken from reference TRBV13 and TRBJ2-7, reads AAGVIQSPRHLIKEKRETATLKCYPIPRHDTVYWYQQGPGQDPQFLISFYEKMQSDKGSIPDRFSAQQFSDYHSELNMSSLELGDSALYFCASSLRGGLYEQYFGPGTRLTVT.

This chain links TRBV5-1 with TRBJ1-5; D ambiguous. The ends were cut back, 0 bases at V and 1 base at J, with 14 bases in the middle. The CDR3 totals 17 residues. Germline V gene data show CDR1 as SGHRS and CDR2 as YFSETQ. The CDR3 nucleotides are TGCGCCAGCAGCTTGGCTCCCCTTAGAGGGAGCAATCAGCCCCAGCATTTT. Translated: CASSLAPLRGSNQPQHF.

CDR3 protein: CASRQTGGPGELFF. The CDR3 DNA reads TGTGCCAGCAGGCAGACAGGGGGCCCCGGGGAGCTGTTTTTT. This sequence joins TRBV11-2 and TRBJ2-2, with 10 bases aligning to TRBD1. Germline CDR1 and CDR2: SGHAT and FQNNGV. With 6 bases clipped from V and 6 bases from J, the junction kept 4 bases outside the gene matches. The CDR3 totals 14 residues.

The CDR3 DNA reads as TGTGCCAGCAGACGGGGGGTGGGACTAGCGGGAGGTGCTACCTACGAGCAGTACTTC. Translating it yields CASRRGVGLAGGATYEQYF. V and J are TRBV28 and TRBJ2-7; 15 nucleotides align to TRBD2. V lost 6 bases, J lost 2 bases, and 14 bases stayed unmatched. CDR1 and CDR2 from the germline V gene are MDHEN and SYDVKM. The CDR3 spans 19 residues. The full variable domain, with the rest looked up from reference TRBV28 and TRBJ2-7, is DVKVTQSSRYLVKRTGEKVFLECVQDMDHENMFWYRQDPGLGLRLIYFSYDVKMKEKGDIPEGYSVSREKKERFSLILESASTNQTSMYLCASRRGVGLAGGATYEQYFGPGTRLTVT.

The CDR3 nucleotides are TGTGCCAGCAGCCGTACTCGACAGGGCTACGAGCAGTACTTC. This translates into CASSRTRQGYEQYF. V and J are TRBV6-5 and TRBJ2-5; 7 nucleotides agree with TRBD1. The end of the DNA is better explained by TRBJ2-7, so the J call may be wrong. The CDR3 covers 14 residues. In germline, CDR1 is MNHEY, CDR2 SVGAGI.

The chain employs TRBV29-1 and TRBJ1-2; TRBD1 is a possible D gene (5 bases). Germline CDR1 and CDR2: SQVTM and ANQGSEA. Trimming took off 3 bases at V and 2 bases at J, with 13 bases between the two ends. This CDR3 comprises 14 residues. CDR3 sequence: CSVDVGGVNYGYTF. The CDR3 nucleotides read TGCAGCGTTGATGTTGGGGGGGTGAACTATGGCTACACCTTC.

The CDR3 spells CASSSAGTAVYEQYF. As DNA, the CDR3 is TGTGCCAGCAGCTCGGCCGGGACTGCCGTCTACGAGCAGTACTTC. The genes are TRBV7-8 and TRBJ2-7, with D tentatively TRBD2 (6 bases). V lost 4 bases to trimming and J lost 3 bases, with 16 bases between them. The length of the CDR3 is 15 residues. CDR1 SGHVS and CDR2 FQNEAQ come from the germline V gene.

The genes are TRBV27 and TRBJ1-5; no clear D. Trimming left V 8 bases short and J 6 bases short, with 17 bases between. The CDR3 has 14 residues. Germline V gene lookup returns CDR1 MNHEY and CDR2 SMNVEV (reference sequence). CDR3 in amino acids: CASRRNVPGQPQHF. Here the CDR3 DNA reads TGTGCCAGCCGACGGAACGTTCCAGGTCAGCCCCAGCATTTT.

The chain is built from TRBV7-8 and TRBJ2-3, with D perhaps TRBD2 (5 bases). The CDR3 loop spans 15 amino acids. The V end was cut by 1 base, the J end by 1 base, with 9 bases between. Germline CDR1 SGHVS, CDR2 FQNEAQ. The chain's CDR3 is CASSLGGPRTDTQYF. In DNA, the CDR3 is TGTGCCAGCAGCTTAGGCGGGCCTCGCACAGATACGCAGTATTTT.

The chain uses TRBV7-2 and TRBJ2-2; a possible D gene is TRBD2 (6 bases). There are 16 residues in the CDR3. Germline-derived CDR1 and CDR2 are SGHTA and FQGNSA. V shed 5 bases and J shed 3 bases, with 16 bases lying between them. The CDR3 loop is CASSPAGTGYTGELFF. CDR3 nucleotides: TGTGCCAGCAGCCCGGCCGGGACTGGCTACACCGGGGAGCTGTTTTTT.

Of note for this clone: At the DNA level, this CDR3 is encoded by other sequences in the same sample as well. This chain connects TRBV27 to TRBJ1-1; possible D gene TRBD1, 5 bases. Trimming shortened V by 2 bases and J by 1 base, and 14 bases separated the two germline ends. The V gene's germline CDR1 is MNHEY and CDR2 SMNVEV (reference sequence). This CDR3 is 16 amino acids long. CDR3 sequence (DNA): TGTGCCAGCAGTTTAGGAAGGGGCCTTGGGAACACTGAAGCTTTCTTT. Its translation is CASSLGRGLGNTEAFF.

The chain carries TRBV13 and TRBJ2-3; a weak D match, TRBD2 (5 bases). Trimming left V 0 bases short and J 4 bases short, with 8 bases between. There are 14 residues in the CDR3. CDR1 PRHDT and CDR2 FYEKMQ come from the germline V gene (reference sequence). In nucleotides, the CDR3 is TGTGCCAGCAGCTTAGGGGCTAGCTCAGATACGCAGTATTTT. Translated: CASSLGASSDTQYF.

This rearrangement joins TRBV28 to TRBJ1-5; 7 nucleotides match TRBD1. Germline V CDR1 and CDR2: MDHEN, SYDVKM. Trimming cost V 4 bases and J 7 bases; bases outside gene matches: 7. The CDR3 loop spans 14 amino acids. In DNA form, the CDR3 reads TGTGCCAGCAGTTCCTTACAGGGGAGGCAGCCCCAGCATTTT. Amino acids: CASSSLQGRQPQHF.

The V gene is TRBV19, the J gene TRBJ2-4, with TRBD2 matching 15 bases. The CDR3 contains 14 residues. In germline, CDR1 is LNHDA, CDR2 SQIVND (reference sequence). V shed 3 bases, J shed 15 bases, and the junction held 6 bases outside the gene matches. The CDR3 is CASSIGLAGGPGYF. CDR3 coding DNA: TGTGCCAGTAGTATCGGACTAGCGGGAGGGCCGGGGTACTTC. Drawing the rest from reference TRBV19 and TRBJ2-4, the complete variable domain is DGGITQSPKYLFRKEGQNVTLSCEQNLNHDAMYWYRQDPGQGLRLIYYSQIVNDFQKGDIAEGYSVSREKKESFPLTVTSAQKNPTAFYLCASSIGLAGGPGYFGAGTRLSVL.

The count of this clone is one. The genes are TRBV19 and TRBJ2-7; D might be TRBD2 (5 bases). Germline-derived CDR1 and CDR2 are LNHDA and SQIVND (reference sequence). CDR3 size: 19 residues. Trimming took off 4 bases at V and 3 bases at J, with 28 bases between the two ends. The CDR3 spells CASSKRRLNQSGWYYEQYF. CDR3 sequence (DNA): TGTGCCAGTAGTAAGCGGCGTTTAAATCAGTCAGGATGGTACTACGAGCAGTACTTC.

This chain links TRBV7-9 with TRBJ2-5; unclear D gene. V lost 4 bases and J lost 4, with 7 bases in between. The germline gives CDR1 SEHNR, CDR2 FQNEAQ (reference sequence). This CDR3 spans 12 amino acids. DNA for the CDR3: TGTGCCAGCAGCTCTAGAGGAGAGACCCAGTACTTC. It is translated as CASSSRGETQYF.

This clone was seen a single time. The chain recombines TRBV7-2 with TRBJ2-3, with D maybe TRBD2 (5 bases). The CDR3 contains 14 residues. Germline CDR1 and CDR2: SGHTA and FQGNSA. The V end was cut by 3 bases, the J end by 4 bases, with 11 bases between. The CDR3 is CASSFRPGADTQYF. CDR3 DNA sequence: TGTGCCAGCAGCTTTCGTCCCGGGGCAGATACGCAGTATTTT. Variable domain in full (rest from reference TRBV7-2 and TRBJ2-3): GAGVSQSPSNKVTEKGKDVELRCDPISGHTALYWYRQSLGQGLEFLIYFQGNSAPDKSGLPSDRFSAERTGGSVSTLTIQRTQQEDSAVYLCASSFRPGADTQYFGPGTRLTVL.

This chain's CDR3 is CASSRRERDYEQYF. The DNA of the CDR3 is TGTGCCAGCAGTAGGCGTGAGAGGGACTACGAGCAGTACTTC. This chain uses TRBV6-1 with TRBJ2-7; possible D gene TRBD2, 5 bases. Germline CDR1 MNHNS, CDR2 SASEGT. The CDR3 has 14 residues. V lost 5 bases to trimming and J lost 3 bases, with 14 bases between them.

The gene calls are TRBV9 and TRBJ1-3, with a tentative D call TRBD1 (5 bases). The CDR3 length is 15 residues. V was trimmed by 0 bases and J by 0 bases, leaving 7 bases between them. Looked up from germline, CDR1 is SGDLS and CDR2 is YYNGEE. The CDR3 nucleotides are TGTGCCAGCAGCGTAGGGGGGGGCTCTGGAAACACCATATATTTT. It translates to CASSVGGGSGNTIYF.

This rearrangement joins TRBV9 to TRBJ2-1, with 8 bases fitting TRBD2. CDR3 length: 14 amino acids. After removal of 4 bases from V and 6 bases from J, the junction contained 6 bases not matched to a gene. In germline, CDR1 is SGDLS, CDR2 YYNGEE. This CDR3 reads CASSLTGGINEQFF. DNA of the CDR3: TGTGCCAGCAGCCTAACGGGGGGGATCAATGAGCAGTTCTTC.

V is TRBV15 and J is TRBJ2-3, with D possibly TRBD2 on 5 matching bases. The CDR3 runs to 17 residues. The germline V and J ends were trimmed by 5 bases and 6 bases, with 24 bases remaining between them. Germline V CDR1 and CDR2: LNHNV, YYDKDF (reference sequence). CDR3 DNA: TGTGCCACCAGCTCTCTAAGGACTCTAGCACGAGGTGATACGCAGTATTTT. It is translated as CATSSLRTLARGDTQYF.

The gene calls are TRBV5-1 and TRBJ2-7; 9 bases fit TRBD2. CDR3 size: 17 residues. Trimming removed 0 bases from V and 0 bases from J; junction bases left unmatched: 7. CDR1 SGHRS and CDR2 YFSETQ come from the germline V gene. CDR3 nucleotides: TGCGCCAGCAGCTTGGCCGGGACTAGCAGGGCCTCCTACGAGCAGTACTTC. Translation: CASSLAGTSRASYEQYF. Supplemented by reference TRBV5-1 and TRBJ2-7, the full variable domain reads KAGVTQTPRYLIKTRGQQVTLSCSPISGHRSVSWYQQTPGQGLQFLFEYFSETQRNKGNFPGRFSGRQFSNSRSEMNVSTLELGDSALYLCASSLAGTSRASYEQYFGPGTRLTVT.

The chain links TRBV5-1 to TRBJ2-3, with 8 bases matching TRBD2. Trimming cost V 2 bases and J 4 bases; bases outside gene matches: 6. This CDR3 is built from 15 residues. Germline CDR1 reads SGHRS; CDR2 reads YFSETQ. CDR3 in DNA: TGCGCCAGCAGCTTTAGCGGGGAAGGGGCAGATACGCAGTATTTT. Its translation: CASSFSGEGADTQYF.

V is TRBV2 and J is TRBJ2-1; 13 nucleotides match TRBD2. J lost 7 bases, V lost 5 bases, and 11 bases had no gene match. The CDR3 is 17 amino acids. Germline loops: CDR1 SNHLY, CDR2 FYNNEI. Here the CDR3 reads CASSRELAGGPKNEQFF. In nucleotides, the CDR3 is TGTGCCAGCAGTCGTGAACTAGCGGGAGGGCCGAAGAATGAGCAGTTCTTC. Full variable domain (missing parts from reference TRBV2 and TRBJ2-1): EPEVTQTPSHQVTQMGQEVILRCVPISNHLYFYWYRQILGQKVEFLVSFYNNEISEKSEIFDDQFSVERPDGSNFTLKIRSTKLEDSAMYFCASSRELAGGPKNEQFFGPGTRLTVL.

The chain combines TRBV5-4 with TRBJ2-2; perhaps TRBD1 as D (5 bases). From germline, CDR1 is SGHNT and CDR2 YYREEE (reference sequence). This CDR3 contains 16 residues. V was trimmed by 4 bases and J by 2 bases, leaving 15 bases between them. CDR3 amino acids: CASSPRQLSNTGELFF. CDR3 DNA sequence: TGTGCCAGCAGCCCCCGACAGCTTAGCAACACCGGGGAGCTGTTTTTT.

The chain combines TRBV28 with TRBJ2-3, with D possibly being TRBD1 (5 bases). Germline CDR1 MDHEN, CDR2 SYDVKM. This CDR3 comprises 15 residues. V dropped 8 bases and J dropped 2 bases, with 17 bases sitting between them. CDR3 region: CASAVDTGFTDTQYF. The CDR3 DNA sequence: TGTGCCAGCGCAGTGGATACAGGCTTCACAGATACGCAGTATTTT.

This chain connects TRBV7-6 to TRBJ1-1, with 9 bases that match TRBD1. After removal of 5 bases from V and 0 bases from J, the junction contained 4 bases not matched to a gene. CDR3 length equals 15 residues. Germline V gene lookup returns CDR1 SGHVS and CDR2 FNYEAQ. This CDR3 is CASSMGQGLNTEAFF. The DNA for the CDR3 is TGTGCCAGCAGCATGGGACAGGGTCTGAACACTGAAGCTTTCTTT.

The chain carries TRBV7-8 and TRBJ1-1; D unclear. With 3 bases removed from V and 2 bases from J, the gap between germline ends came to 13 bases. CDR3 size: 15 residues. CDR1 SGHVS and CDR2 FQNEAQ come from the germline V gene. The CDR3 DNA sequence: TGTGCCAGCAGCTTGGAGAAAGTCCCAAACACTGAAGCTTTCTTT. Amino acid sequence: CASSLEKVPNTEAFF.

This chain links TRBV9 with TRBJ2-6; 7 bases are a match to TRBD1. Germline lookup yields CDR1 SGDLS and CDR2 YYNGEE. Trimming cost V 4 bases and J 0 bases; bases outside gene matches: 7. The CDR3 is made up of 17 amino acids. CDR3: CASSPPTGLSGANVLTF. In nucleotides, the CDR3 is TGTGCCAGCAGCCCGCCGACAGGGCTCTCTGGGGCCAACGTCCTGACTTTC.